The 10 T cell receptor beta chains reported below all come from one sample, sequenced in a study of neoadjuvant anti-PD-1 for oral cavity cancer. Produced via immunoSEQ multiplex PCR; TCRdb's table is partial and in-frame only. This sample has fewer than 20,000 clones; 72% occur once, and the top ten carry roughly 3%. Sequencing used PBMCs, obtained before nivolumab (anti-PD-1) treatment. Receptors were obtained from a person between 40 and 85 years old with oral cavity squamous cell carcinoma.

The V call is TRBV7-8, the J call TRBJ1-2; TRBD1 matches 9 bases. The germline V gene encodes CDR1 SGHVS and CDR2 FQNEAQ. Trimming at V came to 5 bases and at J to 8 bases, leaving 9 bases not matched to a gene. The CDR3 is 14 amino acids. In DNA, the CDR3 is TGTGCCAGCAGCCCGAGGGACAGGGCTGACGGCTACACCTTC. This encodes CASSPRDRADGYTF.

A remark on this clone: The junction shows a germline mismatch at one end, possibly a read error. The DNA of the CDR3 is TGTGCCAGCACTTACTCGAGGGGGCTACAGTTTAATGAGCAGTTCTTC. Its translation: CASTYSRGLQFNEQFF. The chain links TRBV6-5 to TRBJ2-1; 7 bases match TRBD1. The CDR3 extends over 16 amino acids. CDR1 MNHEY and CDR2 SVGAGI come from the germline V gene.

The chain is built from TRBV30 and TRBJ2-1; D gene ambiguous. Germline assignment: CDR1 GTSNPN and CDR2 SVGIG (reference sequence). The CDR3 consists of 12 residues. V lost 0 bases to trimming and J lost 5 bases, with 5 bases between them. In DNA form, the CDR3 reads TGTGCCTGGAGTGTAGAGAACAATGAGCAGTTCTTC. The encoded protein is CAWSVENNEQFF.

The chain has TRBV4-1 and TRBJ1-1; weak D call: TRBD1 (6 bases). From germline, CDR1 is MGHRA and CDR2 YSYEKL. V was clipped by 3 bases and J by 0 bases, with 14 bases between them. The CDR3 consists of 16 residues. CDR3 amino acids: CASSQNRAFMNTEAFF. The DNA for the CDR3 is TGCGCCAGCAGCCAGAACAGGGCCTTCATGAACACTGAAGCTTTCTTT.

The chain joins TRBV2 to TRBJ1-5; D ambiguous. The CDR3 consists of 17 residues. V gave up 1 base and J gave up 0 bases, with 13 bases separating them. Per the germline V gene, CDR1 is SNHLY and CDR2 is FYNNEI. The CDR3 protein is CASSEDRRRYSNQPQHF. The CDR3 region has the DNA TGTGCCAGCAGTGAAGATAGACGGAGATATAGCAATCAGCCCCAGCATTTT.

The chain is built from TRBV6-4 and TRBJ2-5; 11 bases map to TRBD2. This CDR3 contains 17 residues. The V segment lost 0 bases and the J segment 6 bases; nucleotides outside the gene matches: 9. Germline V CDR1 and CDR2: MRHNA, SNTAGT. CDR3 sequence reads: CASSDSLLAGGGKTQYF. Here the CDR3 DNA reads TGTGCCAGCAGTGACTCACTCCTAGCGGGGGGAGGGAAGACCCAGTACTTC.

In its sample, this clone was seen once. The chain links TRBV28 to TRBJ2-7; the D gene could be TRBD1 or TRBD2 (5 bases each). V was cut by 8 bases and J by 4 bases, with 12 bases left in between. Germline V lookup: CDR1 MDHEN, CDR2 SYDVKM. This CDR3 has 12 amino acids. The CDR3 loop reads CASGTGGYEQYF. For the CDR3, the DNA is TGTGCCAGCGGGACCGGCGGGTACGAGCAGTACTTC.

This clone was recorded a few times. The CDR3 sequence is CASSAWDGGNSPLHF. The CDR3 DNA sequence: TGTGCCAGCAGCGCCTGGGACGGAGGTAATTCACCCCTCCACTTT. V and J are TRBV9 and TRBJ1-6; weak D call: TRBD1 (5 bases). Trimming removed 3 bases at V and 6 bases at J, with 13 bases between. Per germline, CDR1 SGDLS and CDR2 YYNGEE. There are 15 residues in the CDR3.

The rearrangement joins TRBV7-9 to TRBJ2-1; TRBD2 aligns across 10 bases. Germline V gene sequence: CDR1 SEHNR, CDR2 FQNEAQ (reference sequence). There are 15 residues in the CDR3. Trimming took 1 base from V and 5 from J; bases not matched to a gene: 2. The CDR3, as DNA: TGTGCCAGCAGCTTAGAGCTAGCGGGAGACAATGAGCAGTTCTTC. Translation gives CASSLELAGDNEQFF.

This clone was detected a few times. This sequence joins TRBV6-1 and TRBJ1-4; TRBD1 matches at 7 bases. This CDR3 comprises 15 residues. Germline V gene data show CDR1 as MNHNS and CDR2 as SASEGT. V gave up 6 bases and J gave up 3 bases; unmatched junction bases: 7. This chain's CDR3 is CASSPTGVANEKLFF. CDR3 in DNA: TGTGCCAGCAGCCCAACAGGGGTTGCTAATGAAAAACTGTTTTTT.